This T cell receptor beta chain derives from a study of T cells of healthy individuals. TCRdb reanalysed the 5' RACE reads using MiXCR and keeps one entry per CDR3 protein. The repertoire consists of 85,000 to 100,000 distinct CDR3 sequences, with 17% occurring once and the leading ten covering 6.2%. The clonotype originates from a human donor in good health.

The CDR3 DNA follows: TGTGCCAGTAGTTCCGACCAGCAAGGCACGCAGTATTTT. Translating it yields CASSSDQQGTQYF. This chain links TRBV19 with TRBJ2-3; D not resolved. The CDR3 runs 13 residues. Germline lookup yields CDR1 LNHDA and CDR2 SQIVND (reference sequence). The germline V and J ends were trimmed by 5 bases and 9 bases, with 15 bases remaining between them.